This T cell receptor beta chain was identified in a study of CD8+ T cells in alopecia areata. For the study at large: Oral tofacitinib (5 to 10 mg twice daily) was administered to treated patients. Points from the study as a whole: Tofacitinib significantly lowered scalp clonality and expanded CD8+ clones among the top 100. Sharing of TCR sequences between patients (possibly for HLA-related reasons) was less clear than in mice.

Extraction and reverse transcription of RNA yielded cDNA as the sequencing template. Assay: immunoSEQ multiplex PCR; the TCRdb copy retains only in-frame clones and omits some. The table lists roughly 200,000 clones, about 48% of them singletons, with 11% in the top ten. Documented treatment: oral pan-JAK inhibitor, 5-10 mg twice daily. Obtained from alopecia areata patients were lesional scalp punch biopsies along with peripheral blood. This clone has a handful of counts. Antigen unknown. The germline V gene has CDR1 LGHNA and CDR2 YSLEER. The V segment lost 0 bases and the J segment 4 bases; nucleotides outside the gene matches: 4. CDR3 length: 15 amino acids.

Sequencing was performed on CD8+ T cells sorted from blood, taken at week 24, from a patient treated with tofacitinib. The receptor was derived from a human donor with alopecia areata. The chain is built from TRBV4-3 and TRBJ1-2, with 8 positions matching TRBD1. CDR3 bases: TGCGCCAGCAGCCAAGACAGGCAGGGGGCCTATGGCTACACCTTC. Translation: CASSQDRQGAYGYTF.